This entry lists 10 T cell receptor beta chains sequenced from one sample in a study of shared clonotypes between healthy human individuals. Data came from immunoSEQ multiplex PCR; TCRdb stores just in-frame clones and leaves some out. The table lists some 500,000 clones, less than 96% of them singletons. Sample: naive CD4+ T cells sorted from blood. Subset described: CD45RA+ positively selected. The origin of the receptors is a young woman in good health.

The chain carries TRBV29-1 and TRBJ1-5; D remains unclear. CDR3 length equals 13 residues. Trimming removed 4 bases at V and 2 bases at J, with 9 bases between. The germline V gene has CDR1 SQVTM and CDR2 ANQGSEA. In DNA form, the CDR3 reads TGCAGCGTTGGCTCGGACCGCAATCAGCCCCAGCATTTT. It yields the protein CSVGSDRNQPQHF. Full variable domain (missing parts from reference TRBV29-1 and TRBJ1-5): SAVISQKPSRDICQRGTSLTIQCQVDSQVTMMFWYRQQPGQSLTLIATANQGSEATYESGFVIDKFPISRPNLTFSTLTVSNMSPEDSSIYLCSVGSDRNQPQHFGDGTRLSIL.

The chain has TRBV20-1 and TRBJ2-2; D is uncertain. The V and J ends lost 3 bases and 4 bases respectively, with 3 bases between them. This CDR3 contains 11 residues. Germline assignment: CDR1 DFQATT and CDR2 SNEGSKA (reference sequence). The CDR3 is CSASRTGELFF. CDR3 sequence (DNA): TGCAGTGCTAGTCGCACCGGGGAGCTGTTTTTT.

Written as DNA, the CDR3 is TGTGCCAGCAGGCAGCTCAATCAGCCCCAGCATTTT. Translating gives CASRQLNQPQHF. The chain is built from TRBV28 and TRBJ1-5; D not resolved. V lost 6 bases to trimming and J lost 3 bases, with 6 bases between them. This CDR3 comprises 12 residues. Germline loops: CDR1 MDHEN, CDR2 SYDVKM. The full variable domain, with the rest looked up from reference TRBV28 and TRBJ1-5, is DVKVTQSSRYLVKRTGEKVFLECVQDMDHENMFWYRQDPGLGLRLIYFSYDVKMKEKGDIPEGYSVSREKKERFSLILESASTNQTSMYLCASRQLNQPQHFGDGTRLSIL.

The chain employs TRBV6-6 and TRBJ2-1; 8 bases match TRBD1. The CDR3 length is 16 residues. The V gene's germline CDR1 is MNHNY and CDR2 SVGAGI (reference sequence). With V trimmed by 7 bases and J by 5 bases, 13 bases remained unmatched. The CDR3: CASTLRSLGQDNEQFF. The CDR3 DNA is TGTGCCAGCACTTTACGGTCTTTGGGACAGGACAATGAGCAGTTCTTC.

J is TRBJ2-3 and V is TRBV27; 11 bases agree with TRBD2. Trimming removed 5 bases from V and 0 bases from J; junction bases left unmatched: 7. There are 17 residues in the CDR3. Germline lookup yields CDR1 MNHEY and CDR2 SMNVEV (reference sequence). The CDR3 nucleotides are TGTGCCAGCAGTCCACTCACTAGCGGGAGAAGCACAGATACGCAGTATTTT. It encodes CASSPLTSGRSTDTQYF.

This chain connects TRBV11-3 to TRBJ2-2; 7 bases match TRBD1. The CDR3 extends over 15 amino acids. The germline gives CDR1 SGHNT, CDR2 YENEEA. V shed 5 bases, J shed 3 bases, and the junction held 6 bases outside the gene matches. In DNA, the CDR3 is TGTGCCAGCAGCAAAGGGACAGCTTACACCGGGGAGCTGTTTTTT. Protein: CASSKGTAYTGELFF.

The chain employs TRBV28 and TRBJ1-4, with 10 bases aligning to TRBD1. The CDR3 is 17 amino acids. Germline V CDR1 and CDR2: MDHEN, SYDVKM. Trimming took 10 bases from V and 4 from J; bases not matched to a gene: 15. The CDR3 bases are TGTGCCATATCGCTCGGGACAGGGGCTACCCTTAATGAAAAACTGTTTTTT. This sequence encodes CAISLGTGATLNEKLFF.

The chain carries TRBV6-5 and TRBJ1-2, with 7 bases that match TRBD1. The CDR3 loop spans 15 amino acids. With 6 bases clipped from V and 0 bases from J, the junction kept 7 bases outside the gene matches. Germline V gene lookup returns CDR1 MNHEY and CDR2 SVGAGI. The CDR3 here is CASRSRQGTNYGYTF. In DNA form, the CDR3 reads TGTGCCAGCAGATCAAGACAGGGTACTAACTATGGCTACACCTTC.

V gene TRBV29-1 combines with J gene TRBJ1-1; TRBD1 agrees at 8 bases. The CDR3 is made up of 16 amino acids. V was pared by 3 bases and J by 0 bases, with 9 bases of the junction left unmatched. Germline CDR1 reads SQVTM; CDR2 reads ANQGSEA. Written as DNA, the CDR3 is TGCAGCGTTGAGCCCGGACAGGGAAGAATGAACACTGAAGCTTTCTTT. Amino acids: CSVEPGQGRMNTEAFF.

The chain joins TRBV7-2 to TRBJ2-7; D may be TRBD1 (6 bases). With 4 bases removed from V and 4 bases from J, the gap between germline ends came to 8 bases. The CDR3 sequence is 12 residues long. CDR1 and CDR2 from the germline V gene are SGHTA and FQGNSA. The CDR3 spells CASSSDRYEQYF. The CDR3 DNA reads TGTGCCAGCAGCTCGGACAGATACGAGCAGTACTTC.